The sample holds one count of the clone carrying this T cell receptor (beta chain). The data derive from a study of brain T cells in children with intractable seizures. Here immunoSEQ multiplex PCR was the method, and the copy in TCRdb shows in-frame clones only, minus some. There are tens of thousands of clones in the sample; approximately 94% occur only once, and roughly 0.38% lies in the top ten. This receptor was identified in a boy younger than two with focal cortical dysplasia and intractable seizures. Sequencing used peripheral blood, obtained at surgery.

The CDR3 DNA is TGTGCCAGCTCACCACTACCGGGACAGGGGGTTTCCGAGCAGTACTTC. Translation: CASSPLPGQGVSEQYF. The V and J genes are TRBV18 and TRBJ2-7; 11 nucleotides line up with TRBD1. The CDR3 runs 16 residues. V lost 1 base and J lost 6; bases outside the gene matches: 8. Germline V gene data show CDR1 as KGHSH and CDR2 as LQKENI.